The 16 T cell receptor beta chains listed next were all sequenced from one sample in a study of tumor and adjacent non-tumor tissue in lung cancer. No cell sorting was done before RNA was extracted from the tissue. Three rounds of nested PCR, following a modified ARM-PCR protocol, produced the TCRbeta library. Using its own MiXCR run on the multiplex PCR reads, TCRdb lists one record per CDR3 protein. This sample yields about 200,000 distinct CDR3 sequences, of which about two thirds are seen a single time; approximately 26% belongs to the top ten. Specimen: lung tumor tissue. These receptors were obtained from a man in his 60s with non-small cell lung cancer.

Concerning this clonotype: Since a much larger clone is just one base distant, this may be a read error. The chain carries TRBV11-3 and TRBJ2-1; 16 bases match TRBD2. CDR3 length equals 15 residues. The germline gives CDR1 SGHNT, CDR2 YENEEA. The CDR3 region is CTSSPGTSGGGEQFF. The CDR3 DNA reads TGTACCAGCAGCCCAGGGACTAGCGGGGGGGGGGAGCAGTTCTTC. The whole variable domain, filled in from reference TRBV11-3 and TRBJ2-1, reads EAGVVQSPRYKIIEKKQPVAFWCNPISGHNTLYWYLQNLGQGPELLIRYENEEAVDDSQLPKDRFSAERLKGVDSTLKIQPAELGDSAVYLCTSSPGTSGGGEQFFGPGTRLTVL.

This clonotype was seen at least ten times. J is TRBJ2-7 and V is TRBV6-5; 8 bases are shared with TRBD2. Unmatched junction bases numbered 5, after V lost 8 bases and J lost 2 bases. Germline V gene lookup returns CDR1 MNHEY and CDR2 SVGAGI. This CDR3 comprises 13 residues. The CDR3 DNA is TGTGCCAGCTGTGATAGCGGGACCTACGAGCAGTACTTC. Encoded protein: CASCDSGTYEQYF.

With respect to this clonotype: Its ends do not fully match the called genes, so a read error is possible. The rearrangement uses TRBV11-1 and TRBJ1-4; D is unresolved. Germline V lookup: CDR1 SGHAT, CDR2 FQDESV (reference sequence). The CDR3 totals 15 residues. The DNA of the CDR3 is TGTACTAGCAGCCCTCGCCGGGAGGCGTCTGAAAGACTGTTTTTT. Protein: CTSSPRREASERLFF.

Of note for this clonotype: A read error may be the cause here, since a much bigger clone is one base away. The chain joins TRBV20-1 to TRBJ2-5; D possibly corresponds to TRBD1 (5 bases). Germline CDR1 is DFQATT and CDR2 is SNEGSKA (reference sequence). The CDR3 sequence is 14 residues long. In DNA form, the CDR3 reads TGCAATGCTAGAGATCTGGACAACCAAGAGACCCAGTACTTC. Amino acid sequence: CNARDLDNQETQYF.

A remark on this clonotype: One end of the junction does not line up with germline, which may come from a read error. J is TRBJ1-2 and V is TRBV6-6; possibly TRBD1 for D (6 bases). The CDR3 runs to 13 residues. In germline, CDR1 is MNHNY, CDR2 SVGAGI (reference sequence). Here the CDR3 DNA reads TGTGACAGCAGTGTCCTGGGGGCGGGGGGCTACACCTTC. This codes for CDSSVLGAGGYTF.

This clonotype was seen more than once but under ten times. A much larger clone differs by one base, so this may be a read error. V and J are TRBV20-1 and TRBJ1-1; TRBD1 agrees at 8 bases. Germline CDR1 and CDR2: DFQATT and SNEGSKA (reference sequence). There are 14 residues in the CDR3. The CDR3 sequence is CSTSGQGLFTEAFF. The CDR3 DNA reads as TGCAGTACTAGTGGACAGGGCCTTTTCACTGAAGCTTTCTTT.

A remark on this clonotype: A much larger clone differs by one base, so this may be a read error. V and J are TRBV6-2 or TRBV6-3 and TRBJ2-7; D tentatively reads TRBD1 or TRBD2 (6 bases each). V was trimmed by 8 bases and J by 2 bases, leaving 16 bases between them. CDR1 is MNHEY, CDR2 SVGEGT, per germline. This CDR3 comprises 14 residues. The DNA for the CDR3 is TGTGCCAGCGTCCCCGGGGGCATTACCTACGAGCAGTACTTC. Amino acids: CASVPGGITYEQYF.

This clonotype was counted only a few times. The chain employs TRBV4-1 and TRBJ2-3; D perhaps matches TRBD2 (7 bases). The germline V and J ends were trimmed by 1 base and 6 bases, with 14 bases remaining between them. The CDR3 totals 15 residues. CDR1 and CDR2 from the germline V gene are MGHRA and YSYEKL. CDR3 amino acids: CASSQGGGGPDTQYF. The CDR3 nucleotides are TGCGCCAGCAGCCAAGGAGGGGGGGGGCCCGATACGCAGTATTTT.

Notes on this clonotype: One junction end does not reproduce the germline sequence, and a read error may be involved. The CDR3 nucleotides read TGTCCCAGCAGCTTTCAGTGGAACATTGAAGCTTTCTTT. This sequence encodes CPSSFQWNIEAFF. The chain couples TRBV11-3 to TRBJ1-1; unclear D gene. Germline V lookup: CDR1 SGHNT, CDR2 YENEEA. This CDR3 region has 13 residues.

CDR3 nucleotide sequence: TGTGCCAGCAGCCAAGACGCTATCCAAGAGACCCAGTACTTC. This encodes CASSQDAIQETQYF. The rearrangement uses TRBV4-2 and TRBJ2-5, with no clear D. The CDR3 sequence is 14 residues long. Looked up from germline, CDR1 is LGHNA and CDR2 is YNFKEQ. Trimming left V 0 bases short and J 1 base short, with 6 bases between.

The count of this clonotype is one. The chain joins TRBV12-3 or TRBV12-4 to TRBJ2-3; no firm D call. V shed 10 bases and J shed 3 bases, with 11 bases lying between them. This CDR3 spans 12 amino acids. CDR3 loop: CANSLETDTQYF. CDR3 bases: TGTGCCAACAGCCTCGAGACAGATACGCAGTATTTT.

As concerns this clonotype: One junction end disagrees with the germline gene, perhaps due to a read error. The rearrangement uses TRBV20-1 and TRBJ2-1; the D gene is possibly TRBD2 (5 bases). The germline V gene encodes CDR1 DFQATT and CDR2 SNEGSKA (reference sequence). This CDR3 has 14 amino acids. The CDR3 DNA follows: TGCAGTGCCCTTCGTCCCCAAGGGAGCAATGGGCAGTTCTTC. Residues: CSALRPQGSNGQFF.

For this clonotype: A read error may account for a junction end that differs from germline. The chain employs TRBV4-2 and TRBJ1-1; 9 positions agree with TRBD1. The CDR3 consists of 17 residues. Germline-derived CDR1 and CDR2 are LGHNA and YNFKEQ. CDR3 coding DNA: TGTGCCAGCAGCCGAAGGACAGGGGCTGGACTGAACACTGAAGTTTTCTTT. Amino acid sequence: CASSRRTGAGLNTEVFF.

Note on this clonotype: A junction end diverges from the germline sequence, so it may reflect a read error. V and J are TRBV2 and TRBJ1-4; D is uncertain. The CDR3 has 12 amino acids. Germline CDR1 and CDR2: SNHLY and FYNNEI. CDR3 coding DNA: TGTGTCAGCAGTGAAATGGATGAAAAACTGTTATTT. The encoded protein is CVSSEMDEKLLF. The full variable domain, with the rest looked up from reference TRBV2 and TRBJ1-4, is EPEVTQTPSHQVTQMGQEVILRCVPISNHLYFYWYRQILGQKVEFLVSFYNNEISEKSEIFDDQFSVERPDGSNFTLKIRSTKLEDSAMYFCVSSEMDEKLLFGSGTQLSVL.

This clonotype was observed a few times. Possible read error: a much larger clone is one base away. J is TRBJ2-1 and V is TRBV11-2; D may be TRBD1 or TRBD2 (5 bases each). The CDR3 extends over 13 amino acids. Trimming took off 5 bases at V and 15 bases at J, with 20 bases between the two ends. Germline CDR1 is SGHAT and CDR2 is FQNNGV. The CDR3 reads CASSPRGGGTPFF. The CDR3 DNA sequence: TGTGCCAGCAGCCCGAGGGGTGGGGGTACCCCGTTCTTC. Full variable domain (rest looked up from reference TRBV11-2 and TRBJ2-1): EAGVAQSPRYKIIEKRQSVAFWCNPISGHATLYWYQQILGQGPKLLIQFQNNGVVDDSQLPKDRFSAERLKGVDSTLKIQPAKLEDSAVYLCASSPRGGGTPFFGPGTRLTVL.

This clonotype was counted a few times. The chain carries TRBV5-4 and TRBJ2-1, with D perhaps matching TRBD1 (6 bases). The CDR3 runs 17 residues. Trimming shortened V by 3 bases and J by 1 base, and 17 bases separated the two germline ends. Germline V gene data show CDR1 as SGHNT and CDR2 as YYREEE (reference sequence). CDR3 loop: CASSYPDRKGSYNEQFF. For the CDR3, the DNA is TGTGCCAGCAGCTACCCGGACAGAAAGGGGTCCTACAATGAGCAGTTCTTC.